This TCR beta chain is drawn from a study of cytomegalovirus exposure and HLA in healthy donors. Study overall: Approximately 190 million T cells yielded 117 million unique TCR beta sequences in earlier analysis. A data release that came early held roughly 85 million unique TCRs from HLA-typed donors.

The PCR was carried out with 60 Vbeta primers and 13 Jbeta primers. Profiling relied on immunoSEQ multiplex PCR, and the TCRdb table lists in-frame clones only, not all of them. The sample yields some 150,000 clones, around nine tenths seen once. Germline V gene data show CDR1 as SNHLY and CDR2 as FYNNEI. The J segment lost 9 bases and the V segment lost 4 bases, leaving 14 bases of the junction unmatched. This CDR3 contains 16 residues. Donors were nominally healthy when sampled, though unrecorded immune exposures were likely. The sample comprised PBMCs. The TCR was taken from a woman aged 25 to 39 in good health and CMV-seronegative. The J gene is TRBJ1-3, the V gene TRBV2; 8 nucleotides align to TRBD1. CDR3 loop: CASSGPGQVGSGTIYF. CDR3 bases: TGTGCCAGCAGTGGACCGGGACAGGTGGGGTCCGGCACCATATATTTT.